These 27 T cell receptor beta chains came from one sample sequenced in a study of tumor-infiltrating lymphocytes in primary liver carcinoma. Researchers drew blood RNA from unsorted whole blood and extracted germline DNA as well. TCR beta cDNA was made from approximately 500 ng total RNA with a constant-region primer. Nested multiplex PCR, run for three rounds with slightly modified ARM-PCR, yielded TCR beta libraries. Each of the first two PCR rounds ran 9 to 11 cycles with TRBV1-TRBV30 forward and C-beta reverse primers. From the multiplex PCR reads, TCRdb called clonotypes with MiXCR, one entry per CDR3 protein. The data hold 190,000 or so distinct CDR3 sequences, with about 65% observed a single time. The sequencing input was peripheral blood. These TCRs come from a woman aged 60-70 years with primary liver carcinoma and hepatitis B virus infection.

As to this clonotype: The junction differs from germline at one of its ends, possibly a read error. CDR3 DNA: TGTGCCAGCAGTCGTGTCTTGGGACAGGCGAACTATGGCCACACCTTC. Translation gives CASSRVLGQANYGHTF. V is TRBV7-8 and J is TRBJ1-2; 8 nucleotides match TRBD1. Per the germline V gene, CDR1 is SGHVS and CDR2 is FQNEAQ. There are 16 residues in the CDR3.

This rearrangement joins TRBV28 to TRBJ1-2; D is possibly TRBD1 (5 bases). V was cut by 6 bases and J by 3 bases, with 11 bases left in between. The CDR3 is 13 amino acids. Germline V CDR1 and CDR2: MDHEN, SYDVKM. This CDR3 is CASRVGQDYGYTF. CDR3 coding DNA: TGTGCCAGCAGGGTGGGGCAGGACTATGGCTACACCTTC.

The chain has TRBV10-3 and TRBJ2-3; 9 nucleotides agree with TRBD2. Losses at the gene ends were 6 bases for V and 4 bases for J; bases not matched to a gene: 11. This CDR3 spans 16 amino acids. Germline V CDR1 and CDR2: ENHRY, SYGVKD. As DNA, the CDR3 is TGTGCCATCAGCACTATTAGCGGGAGAGGGGCAGATACGCAGTATTTT. It yields the protein CAISTISGRGADTQYF.

This rearrangement joins TRBV30 to TRBJ2-3; D is perhaps TRBD1 (6 bases). The germline gives CDR1 GTSNPN, CDR2 SVGIG (reference sequence). The V end lost 1 base, the J end lost 4 bases, and 12 bases lay between the germline ends. The CDR3 spans 14 residues. This CDR3 is CAWSDGNRADTQYF. The CDR3 DNA follows: TGTGCCTGGAGTGACGGGAACAGGGCAGATACGCAGTATTTT.

Notes on this clonotype: This clone may be a read error of a much larger clone one base away. The gene calls are TRBV12-2 and TRBJ2-5. TRBV12-2 corresponds to a pseudogene. The CDR3 runs to 13 residues. In DNA, the CDR3 is TGTGCAAGACGCTTGTACAAGCAAGAGACCCAGTACTTC. It codes for CARRLYKQETQYF.

This clonotype occurred many times. V usage is TRBV5-5 and J usage is TRBJ2-7, with 8 bases identical to TRBD1. Unmatched junction bases numbered 5, after V lost 3 bases and J lost 0 bases. The CDR3 extends over 15 amino acids. Germline V CDR1 and CDR2: SGHKS, YYEKEE (reference sequence). The CDR3 is CASSSGQVYSYEQYF. CDR3 nucleotides: TGTGCCAGCAGCTCGGGACAGGTCTACTCCTACGAGCAGTACTTC. The full variable domain, in which reference TRBV5-5 and TRBJ2-7 provide the parts outside the CDR3, is DAGVTQSPTHLIKTRGQQVTLRCSPISGHKSVSWYQQVLGQGPQFIFQYYEKEERGRGNFPDRFSARQFPNYSSELNVNALLLGDSALYLCASSSGQVYSYEQYFGPGTRLTVT.

A remark on this clonotype: A much larger clone lies a single base off, so this may be a read error. V usage is TRBV12-3 or TRBV12-4 and J usage is TRBJ2-2; D gene unclear. This CDR3 comprises 13 residues. Deletions cut 1 base from V and 9 bases from J, with 9 bases between. The DNA of the CDR3 is TGTGCCAGCAGTTTAGTCGGAGCCAGGGAGCTGTTTTTT. Amino acid sequence: CASSLVGARELFF.

The CDR3 DNA reads as TGTGCCAGCAGTGAGGGGCCAGGAAGGGCGCAGTATTTT. It encodes CASSEGPGRAQYF. V is TRBV2 and J is TRBJ2-3; TRBD1 might be the D (5 bases). CDR3 length: 13 residues. Germline loops: CDR1 SNHLY, CDR2 FYNNEI. V lost 3 bases and J 10 bases, leaving 14 bases between the germline ends.

This clonotype was counted only a few times. The chain recombines TRBV4-2 with TRBJ2-7; D is unclear. V gave up 3 bases and J gave up 3 bases, with 12 bases separating them. Germline CDR1 and CDR2: LGHNA and YNFKEQ. There are 14 residues in the CDR3. CDR3 in amino acids: CASSQDTESYEQYF. The CDR3 DNA is TGTGCCAGCAGCCAGGATACAGAGAGCTACGAGCAGTACTTC.

In its sample, this clonotype was seen many times. The J gene is TRBJ2-1, the V gene TRBV29-1; TRBD2 agrees at 7 bases. The germline CDR1 and CDR2 sequences are SQVTM and ANQGSEA. J gave up 3 bases and V 8 bases, and 10 bases lay outside the gene matches. This CDR3 spans 14 amino acids. The CDR3: CSLRGGRIYNEQFF. CDR3 nucleotides: TGCAGCCTCCGGGGCGGGAGAATCTACAATGAGCAGTTCTTC.

The V and J genes are TRBV11-2 and TRBJ2-7; 7 nucleotides align to TRBD2. This CDR3 contains 15 residues. Germline V lookup: CDR1 SGHAT, CDR2 FQNNGV. V gave up 7 bases and J gave up 4 bases; unmatched junction bases: 13. The CDR3 DNA follows: TGTGCCAGCACCTCGACCGGGACTACCATATACGAGCAGTACTTC. Amino acids: CASTSTGTTIYEQYF.

Concerning this clonotype: One end of the junction varies from germline; a read error may be responsible. V usage is TRBV4-1 and J usage is TRBJ2-7; D is ambiguous. Germline V gene sequence: CDR1 MGHRA, CDR2 YSYEKL. The CDR3 length is 13 residues. The CDR3 spells CAGSQVSSDEQYF. For the CDR3, the DNA is TGCGCCGGCAGCCAAGTATCGTCGGACGAACAGTACTTC.

The chain joins TRBV29-1 to TRBJ2-2; perhaps TRBD2 as D (6 bases). With 6 bases removed from V and 7 bases from J, the gap between germline ends came to 12 bases. The CDR3 spans 12 residues. Germline V lookup: CDR1 SQVTM, CDR2 ANQGSEA. CDR3 in DNA: TGCAGCGTGGCGGGGTGCATCGGGGAGCTGTTTTTT. Its translation: CSVAGCIGELFF.

About this clonotype: Given a much more abundant clone one base away, this may be a read error. Because the CDR3 is missing its conserved closing phenylalanine or tryptophan, this is likely a read error. This chain links TRBV6-1 with TRBJ1-5; the match to TRBD1 covers 9 bases. The CDR3 sequence is 15 residues long. CDR1 and CDR2 (germline): MNHNS, SASEGT. V gave up 6 bases and J gave up 3 bases; unmatched junction bases: 6. The CDR3 reads CASRRQGDFNQPQHL. The CDR3 nucleotides are TGTGCCAGCAGGCGACAGGGGGACTTCAATCAGCCCCAGCATTTG.

This clonotype showed up just a few times. CDR3 in amino acids: CASSGQPNTEAFF. The CDR3 coding sequence is TGCGCCAGCAGCGGGCAGCCTAACACTGAAGCTTTCTTT. The rearrangement joins TRBV5-1 to TRBJ1-1; no firm D call. Germline V lookup: CDR1 SGHRS, CDR2 YFSETQ. The V end lost 4 bases, the J end lost 2 bases, and 9 bases lay between the germline ends. The CDR3 is 13 amino acids.

Note on this clonotype: Germline is not matched at one junction end, which may reflect a read error. This chain joins TRBV6-5 and TRBJ2-7; TRBD1 matches at 8 bases. Germline CDR1 reads MNHEY; CDR2 reads SVGAGI. This CDR3 has 15 amino acids. The CDR3 protein is CASSAPGQADYEQYF. CDR3 DNA sequence: TGTGCCAGCAGTGCGCCGGGACAGGCGGATTACGAACAGTACTTC.

To note about this clonotype: A single base separates this from a much larger clone, so it may be a read error. This rearrangement joins TRBV6-2 or TRBV6-3 to TRBJ2-1; D is perhaps TRBD2 (5 bases). The CDR3 consists of 13 residues. Deletions cut 8 bases from V and 3 bases from J, with 11 bases between. Germline V CDR1 and CDR2: MNHEY, SVGEGT. Written as DNA, the CDR3 is TGTGCCAGCGGTAAAGACTACTACAATGAGCAGTTCTTC. Translation: CASGKDYYNEQFF.

Comments on this clonotype: Since no conserved phenylalanine or tryptophan closes the CDR3, a read error is the likely cause. V gene TRBV6-5 combines with J gene TRBJ2-1; 12 bases line up with TRBD2. In germline, CDR1 is MNHEY, CDR2 SVGAGI. The CDR3 consists of 16 residues. V lost 6 bases, J lost 9 bases, and 12 bases stayed unmatched. CDR3 protein: CASRETSGSRGSEQFL. As DNA, the CDR3 is TGTGCCAGCAGGGAGACTAGCGGGAGCCGTGGGAGTGAGCAGTTCTTA.

Many counts were recorded for this clonotype. CDR3 in amino acids: CASSLSPPYASEQFF. The CDR3 region has the DNA TGTGCCAGCAGTCTCTCCCCCCCGTATGCAAGTGAGCAGTTCTTC. The chain employs TRBV28 and TRBJ2-1, with D hard to call. The CDR3 has 15 amino acids. Trimming removed 5 bases at V and 9 bases at J, with 20 bases between. The germline CDR1 and CDR2 sequences are MDHEN and SYDVKM.

With regard to this clonotype: Here the CDR3 omits its conserved ending phenylalanine or tryptophan, so a read error is the likely source. The rearrangement joins TRBV12-3 or TRBV12-4 to TRBJ2-7; TRBD2 matches 9 bases. This CDR3 has 13 residues. Unmatched junction bases numbered 5, after V lost 8 bases and J lost 3 bases. CDR3 bases: TGTGCCAGCCGTCTAGCGGGGATCTACGAGCAGTACTCC. It encodes CASRLAGIYEQYS.

This clonotype was detected only once. One junction end does not reproduce the germline sequence, and a read error may be involved. This sequence joins TRBV11-2 and TRBJ2-3, with 7 nucleotides matching TRBD2. Per the germline V gene, CDR1 is SGHAT and CDR2 is FQNNGV. The CDR3 totals 14 residues. The CDR3 is CASSLAGVTGTQYF. The CDR3 bases are TGTGCCAGCAGCTTGGCGGGAGTCACAGGTACGCAATATTTT.

Regarding this clonotype: Since a much larger clone is just one base distant, this may be a read error. The chain has TRBV12-3 or TRBV12-4 and TRBJ2-1, with TRBD2 as a possible D gene (6 bases). CDR3 length: 13 amino acids. This CDR3 reads CVSSRDSYNEQFF. CDR3 DNA: TGTGTCAGCTCCCGGGACTCTTACAATGAGCAGTTCTTC.

Details on this clonotype: A junction end diverges from the germline sequence, so it may reflect a read error. The chain employs TRBV11-2 and TRBJ1-6; 7 nucleotides align to TRBD1. Germline V gene data show CDR1 as SGHAT and CDR2 as FQNNGV. The CDR3 is 15 amino acids. The CDR3: CTSSSMDRIISPLHF. The CDR3 nucleotides are TGTACCAGCAGCTCCATGGACAGGATCATTTCACCCCTCCACTTT.

This rearrangement joins TRBV11-2 to TRBJ2-7; D is possibly TRBD2 (7 bases). The V gene's germline CDR1 is SGHAT and CDR2 FQNNGV. The CDR3 has 14 residues. With 1 base removed from V and 6 bases from J, the gap between germline ends came to 13 bases. The CDR3 bases are TGTGCCAGCAGCTTAGTGGGGGGGCTTGGCGAGCAGTACTTC. Protein product: CASSLVGGLGEQYF.

This clonotype has only one observation. This could be a read error, since a much larger clone is one nucleotide away. The rearrangement uses TRBV12-3 or TRBV12-4 and TRBJ2-7, with 9 bases lining up with TRBD2. CDR3 length equals 15 residues. In DNA form, the CDR3 reads TGTGTCAGCATGAGGGCTAGCGGGACCTCCTACGAGCAGTACTTC. Amino acids: CVSMRASGTSYEQYF.

About this clonotype itself: One end of the junction varies from germline; a read error may be responsible. The chain uses TRBV11-1 and TRBJ2-6; 7 bases fit TRBD1. Germline CDR1 is SGHAT and CDR2 is FQDESV (reference sequence). This CDR3 has 17 residues. The CDR3 spells CASCPPTGSAGVNVLTF. CDR3 nucleotides: TGTGCCAGCTGCCCCCCGACAGGGAGCGCTGGGGTCAACGTCCTGACTTTC.

Comments on this clonotype: Germline and junction disagree at one end, which may indicate a read error. The V and J genes are TRBV6-1 and TRBJ2-4; D ambiguous. The CDR3 is made up of 16 amino acids. Germline V gene sequence: CDR1 MNHNS, CDR2 SASEGT. The CDR3, as DNA: TGTGCCATACCCCGGTGCGACCAACAAGGCAAAAACATCCAGTACTTC. Amino acid sequence: CAIPRCDQQGKNIQYF.